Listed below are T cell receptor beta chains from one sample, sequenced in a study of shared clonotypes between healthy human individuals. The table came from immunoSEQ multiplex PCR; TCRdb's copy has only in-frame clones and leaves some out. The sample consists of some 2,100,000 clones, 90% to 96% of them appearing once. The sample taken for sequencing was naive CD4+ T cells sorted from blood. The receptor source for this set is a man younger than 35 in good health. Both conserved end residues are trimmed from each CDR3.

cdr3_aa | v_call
ASSLGPLTYGYT | TRBV5-4
ASTRQTDTQY | TRBV6-1
ASSQDHQGYSYEQY | TRBV4-2
ASSEWGPSSYNEQF | TRBV6-1
ASSVDVYNEQF | TRBV9
ASSPPTGSRSGNTIY | TRBV18
ASSFIAGDTTGELF | TRBV5-6
ASSPQSLGANVLT | TRBV5-1
ASSSGRGRNPYEQY | TRBV11-2
ATTWGSNQPQH | TRBV10-3
ASSMSVYNEQF | TRBV19